Sequencing of this TCR beta chain was carried out in a study of shared clonotypes between healthy human individuals (dated by TCRdb to 2020 to 2022). About the full investigation: The cohort included three men and a couple of women between 18 and 49 years of age. For each donor, CD4 naive and CD4 memory were each given three plates, CD8 naive was given two plates, and CD8 memory was given one plate. To estimate repertoire size and how much clonotypes are shared between individuals, the study performed deep sequencing of blood TCR repertoires from 4 to 6 healthy adults. To increase sequencing depth and limit assay-specific biases, different laboratories used diverse techniques to prepare libraries and sequence TCR repertoires. Leukapheresis yielded between about 0.94 and 8.9 billion PBMCs per donor. Overall study outcomes, separate from this receptor: Sampling was limited to blood, and TCR repertoires in tissue likely differ from TCR repertoires in blood. When a few donors were compared, the shared fraction of clonotypes was approximately 5% for naive CD4, approximately 3.5% for naive CD8, 2% to 2.5% for memory CD4, and 0.35% to 0.4% for memory CD8. Larger estimated clonotype richness was generally found for naive subsets than for memory subsets. Incomplete sequencing was indicated by rarefaction of sorted-subset datasets, despite the large sequencing depth. The small number of donors limited the genetic and exposure-history diversity represented. Clonotypes shared by all four sorted-subset donors showed higher generation probabilities than non-shared clonotypes. Based on pairwise subsampling, the degree of clonotype sharing among donors was expected to be affected by sequencing depth.

The donors were healthy, HIV-negative adults who had no recently reported acute infections or vaccinations. All donors were Caucasian adults living in Nashville, Tennessee, USA. CD4+ T cells were enriched by magnetic negative selection, after which naive cells were positively selected on CD45RA and the negative fraction was taken as the memory subset. Blood was obtained by leukapheresis, after which PBMCs were separated by Ficoll-Histopaque density gradient centrifugation and cryopreserved in liquid nitrogen vapor phase. Analytical flow cytometry was used to check the purity and quantity of every magnetically sorted T cell population. Genomic DNA was isolated from each sorted fraction and quantified by UV absorbance on a Nanodrop 2000c. Details on this clone: Its antigen remains unidentified. It has no much larger one-base neighbor in the sample; base qualities were not kept.

Using the deep immunoSEQ assay, TCR CDR3 regions were amplified from genomic DNA by multiplex PCR. For each cell subset, the extracted genomic DNA was distributed evenly across all wells of several immunoSEQ 96-well plates, and each plate served as one replicate. Each replicate PCR for sorted subsets received approximately 200 ng genomic DNA, equal to about 30,000 T cell genomes. Purified libraries were quantified with a Qubit 3.0 fluorometer, sized on a Bioanalyzer 2100, and re-quantified with the KAPA Library Quantification kit. Each immunoSEQ 96-well plate was sequenced on its own single-read 150-cycle Illumina NextSeq 550 flow cell. The source study handled its data this way. Because the immunoSEQ output included only junctional sequences and no quality scores, the filtering could not be the same as the filtering used for full-length reads. Sequences were annotated with PyIR, a Python wrapper for IgBLAST v1.9, and V/J genes and CDR3 were assigned using IMGT germline references. Reads were removed for weak V/J assignments (E-value above 1e-6), missing CDR3, stop codons, out-of-frame junctions, or ambiguous translated residues. V3J clonotypes were defined as sequences sharing the same inferred V gene, J gene, and CDR3 amino acid sequence. Percentage overlap between repertoires was computed as shared unique clonotypes divided by the size of the smaller repertoire. Three approaches were used to assess repertoire richness: RTK rarefaction, the Chao1 estimator, and Recon v2.1 estimates of unobserved clonotypes. OLGA was used to compute generation probabilities for all TCRbeta clonotypes that the gDNA method yielded from four donors. TCRdb provides this immuneACCESS table in a form limited to in-frame rearrangements. Some clones are lacking; in checked studies, under half of them reflect an unresolved V gene, and why the rest are absent is not known. V and J calls and clone size follow that table, whereas D and trimming were derived from the DNA. This sample gives about 980,000 clones in total; less than 85% of them show up just once. Roughly 1.5% of the sample rests with the top ten.

The germline V gene gives CDR1 as MDHEN and CDR2 as SYDVKM. Inclusive of the bounding cysteine and phenylalanine, the CDR3 is 15 residues long. Only the CDR3 DNA stays, 45 bases, in frame from base 1. After removal of 5 bases from V and 6 bases from J, the junction retains 10 bases not matched to a gene. In this chain, TRBV28 is recombined with TRBJ2-3; 8 of the junction bases match TRBD1. The clonotype comes from a man in his late teens or twenties in good health. Sequencing input: memory CD4+ T cells sorted from blood. The cell subset or site label on this specimen signifies: CD45RA-negative fraction. The nucleotide sequence is TGTGCCAGCAGTGCAGGGGGCGCGATGGGTGATACGCAGTATTTT. This codes for CASSAGGAMGDTQYF.